What follows is one TCR beta chain and its context. Its antigen is currently unknown. The TCR alpha and TCR beta cDNA libraries, bearing sample barcodes and UMIs, were generated by 5'RACE using constant-segment primers. A single record per CDR3 protein comes from TCRdb applying MiXCR to the 5' RACE reads. The data show approximately 350,000 distinct CDR3 sequences, about an eighth seen once. The data were taken from a study of T-cell memory formation after mild COVID-19. Looking at the study overall: Across donors, TCR clusters were largely donor specific. General study points: CD8+ contracting clones occupied EMRA, while CD4+ ones occupied mainly CM and EM. Later expanders leaned CD4+, whereas day 15 to 85 contracting clones were balanced CD4/CD8.

V was pared by 1 base and J by 7 bases, with 6 bases between. The germline gives CDR1 SGHRS, CDR2 YFSETQ. CDR3 length: 12 amino acids. This sequence originates from a man in his late teens or twenties who had mild COVID-19 (a few samples of this study predate the infection). Cell type and time point are not known. Sequenced material: PBMCs or a T cell subset sorted from them (not recorded which). The V call is TRBV5-1, the J call TRBJ2-1; D gene uncertain. The CDR3 DNA is TGCGCCAGCAGCTTGCGACCTAATGAGCAGTTCTTC. Translation gives CASSLRPNEQFF.